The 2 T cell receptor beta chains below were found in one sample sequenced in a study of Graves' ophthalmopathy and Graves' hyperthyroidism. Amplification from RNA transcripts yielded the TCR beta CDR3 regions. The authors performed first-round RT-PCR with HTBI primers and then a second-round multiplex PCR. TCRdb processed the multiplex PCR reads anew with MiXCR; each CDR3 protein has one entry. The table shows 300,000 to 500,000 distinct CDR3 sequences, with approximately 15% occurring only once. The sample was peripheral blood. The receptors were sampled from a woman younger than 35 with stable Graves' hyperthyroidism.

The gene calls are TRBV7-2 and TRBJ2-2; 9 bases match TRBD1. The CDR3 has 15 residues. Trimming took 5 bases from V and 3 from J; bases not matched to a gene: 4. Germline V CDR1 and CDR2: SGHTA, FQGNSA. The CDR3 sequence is CASSQTGGDTGELFF. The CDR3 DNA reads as TGTGCCAGCAGCCAGACAGGGGGGGACACCGGGGAGCTGTTTTTT.

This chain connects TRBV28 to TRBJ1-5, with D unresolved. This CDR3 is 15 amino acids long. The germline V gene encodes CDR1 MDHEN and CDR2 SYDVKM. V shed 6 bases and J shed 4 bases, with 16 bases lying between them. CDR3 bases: TGTGCCAGCAGCTCATACACGGCAGAAAATCAGCCCCAGCATTTT. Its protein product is CASSSYTAENQPQHF.